This T cell receptor (beta chain) was documented in a study of T cell repertoires in cytomegalovirus infection. TCRdb reanalysed the reads using MiXCR and keeps one entry per CDR3 protein. The sample contains around 440,000 distinct CDR3 sequences, over 9% of which appear only once. This clonotype has a count of ten or more. The germline V gene encodes CDR1 SGHTA and CDR2 FQGTGA. Trimming removed 1 base at V and 9 bases at J, with 13 bases between. The CDR3 contains 14 residues. The sequenced sample was PBMCs. The chain employs TRBV7-3 and TRBJ2-1, with a weak D call TRBD1 (7 bases). The receptor was derived from a human donor in good health (CMV status not recorded). Some clones in this sample may be carry-over from other donors' samples. CDR3 in DNA: TGTGCCAGCAGCTTAATGGGTCAGGGGGGTGAGCAGTTCTTC. Translating gives CASSLMGQGGEQFF.